The rows below give T cell receptor beta chains drawn from one sample of a study of blood T cell repertoires in COVID-19. Profiled with immunoSEQ multiplex PCR; TCRdb holds only in-frame clones, not every one. Here the sample spans a few hundred thousand clones, 70% to 90% being singletons. Sequencing input: peripheral blood. These receptors all stem from a woman between 25 and 40 years old with acute or convalescent COVID-19. CDR3s include the opening cysteine and the closing phenylalanine or tryptophan. A D gene is named only where the DNA matches it firmly. A row's size may be missing; if present it is once, few, many or a size class.

J,size,D,V,CDR3,DNA
TRBJ2-1,.,.,TRBV12-5,CASGLTGFVEQFF,TGTGCTAGTGGTTTGACAGGGTTTGTTGAGCAGTTCTTC
TRBJ2-7,.,TRBD2,TRBV7-7,CASSASGYEQYF,TGTGCCAGCTCTGCTAGCGGCTACGAGCAGTACTTC
TRBJ2-3,.,.,TRBV4-3,CASSPLTGVTDTQYF,TGCGCCAGCAGCCCTTTGACAGGAGTCACAGATACGCAGTATTTT
TRBJ2-1,.,TRBD2,TRBV5-6,CASSFFLAGVGDEQFF,TGTGCCAGCAGCTTTTTCTTAGCGGGAGTAGGCGATGAGCAGTTCTTC
TRBJ2-2,.,.,TRBV24-1,CATSDKDSFTGELFF,TGTGCCACCAGTGATAAAGACAGCTTCACCGGGGAGCTGTTTTTT
TRBJ2-3,.,TRBD2,TRBV7-2,CASTGPRGRSTDTQYF,TGTGCCAGCACCGGTCCGCGCGGGAGGAGCACAGATACGCAGTATTTT
TRBJ1-5,.,TRBD1,TRBV29-1,CSVGTGSHQPQHF,TGCAGCGTTGGGACAGGCTCCCATCAGCCCCAGCATTTT
TRBJ2-1,.,.,TRBV20-1,CSASVAQRNDNEQFF,TGCAGTGCTAGTGTGGCCCAGCGTAACGACAATGAGCAGTTCTTC
TRBJ2-5,.,TRBD1,TRBV29-1,CSDPGDRERETQYF,TGCAGCGACCCGGGCGACAGGGAGAGGGAGACCCAGTACTTC
TRBJ1-5,.,.,TRBV19,CASGGGASNQPQHF,TGTGCCAGCGGCGGAGGGGCTAGCAATCAGCCCCAGCATTTT
TRBJ2-4,.,TRBD2,TRBV5-1,CASSLGRLASIQYF,TGCGCCAGCAGCTTGGGTCGACTAGCGAGCATTCAGTACTTC
TRBJ1-2,.,.,TRBV4-1,CASSQGEDGYTF,TGCGCCAGCAGCCAAGGGGAGGATGGCTACACCTTC
TRBJ2-1,.,.,TRBV6-1,CASSDPGKQFF,TGTGCCAGCAGTGACCCAGGGAAGCAGTTCTTC
TRBJ2-5,.,TRBD2,TRBV7-7,CASSPLAEDQETQYF,TGTGCTAGCAGCCCACTAGCGGAGGACCAAGAGACCCAGTACTTC
TRBJ2-7,few,.,TRBV19,CASRPQGVHEQYF,TGTGCCAGTAGGCCGCAGGGTGTCCACGAGCAGTACTTC
TRBJ2-4,once,.,TRBV6-5,CASMGQNIQYF,TGTGCCAGCATGGGCCAAAACATTCAGTACTTC
TRBJ2-1,.,TRBD2,TRBV7-2,CASSPWTSGSSRQFF,TGTGCCAGCAGCCCATGGACTAGCGGCTCCTCCAGGCAGTTCTTC
TRBJ2-3,.,.,TRBV7-2,CASSLALSTDTQYF,TGTGCCAGCAGCTTAGCCCTTAGCACAGATACGCAGTATTTT
TRBJ2-5,.,TRBD2,TRBV5-8,CASSYGTSGQETQYF,TGTGCCAGCAGTTATGGGACTAGCGGCCAAGAGACCCAGTACTTC
TRBJ1-1,.,TRBD1,TRBV9,CASSVIQGAGSEAFF,TGTGCCAGCAGCGTAATTCAGGGGGCTGGATCTGAAGCTTTCTTT
TRBJ2-3,once,TRBD2,TRBV7-2,CASSLGAGGSTDTQYF,TGTGCCAGCAGCCTCGGAGCGGGAGGCAGTACAGATACGCAGTATTTT
TRBJ2-7,.,TRBD2,TRBV7-8,CASSAVFLAGAWEQYF,TGTGCCAGCAGCGCCGTTTTTCTAGCGGGAGCCTGGGAGCAGTACTTC
TRBJ2-7,.,TRBD2,TRBV9,CASSGRGGSTYEQYF,TGTGCCAGCAGCGGGCGTGGCGGGAGTACCTACGAGCAGTACTTC
TRBJ1-1,.,TRBD1,TRBV7-9,CASSSPGRDRVSEAFF,TGTGCCAGCAGCTCCCCCGGGAGAGACAGGGTTAGTGAAGCTTTCTTT
TRBJ1-5,.,.,TRBV10-3,CASNRVSNQPQHF,TGTGCCAGTAACAGGGTTAGCAATCAGCCCCAGCATTTT
TRBJ2-1,.,TRBD2,TRBV7-2,CASSPSRWASGYNEQFF,TGTGCCAGCAGCCCATCCCGATGGGCTAGCGGTTACAATGAGCAGTTCTTC
TRBJ2-1,.,.,TRBV29-1,CSYINRPLGQFF,TGCAGCTACATTAACAGACCGTTGGGGCAGTTCTTC
TRBJ2-1,.,TRBD2,TRBV7-9,CASSRGLAGGSNEQFF,TGTGCCAGCAGCCGAGGACTAGCGGGAGGATCAAATGAGCAGTTCTTC
TRBJ2-5,.,.,TRBV25-1,CASSEFVTGQETQYF,TGTGCCAGCAGTGAATTCGTGACAGGCCAAGAGACCCAGTACTTC
TRBJ1-5,.,.,TRBV6-4,CASSAGTNQPQHF,TGTGCCAGCAGCGCGGGAACGAATCAGCCCCAGCATTTT
TRBJ1-2,.,.,TRBV5-6,CASSLDSYGYTF,TGTGCCAGCAGCTTGGACAGCTATGGCTACACCTTC
TRBJ1-4,.,.,TRBV27,CASMDRYTEKLFF,TGTGCCAGCATGGACAGATACACTGAAAAACTGTTTTTT
TRBJ2-5,once,TRBD2,TRBV5-1,CASSLASGRIETQYF,TGCGCCAGCAGCTTGGCTAGCGGGAGGATAGAGACCCAGTACTTC
TRBJ1-5,.,TRBD1,TRBV7-9,CASSLVGTGNQPQHF,TGTGCCAGCAGCTTAGTGGGGACAGGGAATCAGCCCCAGCATTTT
TRBJ2-7,once,TRBD1,TRBV30,CAWGTGAYEQYF,TGTGCCTGGGGGACAGGGGCCTACGAGCAGTACTTC
TRBJ2-2,.,.,TRBV5-1,CASSTAGRTGELFF,TGCGCCAGCAGTACGGCAGGGCGGACCGGGGAGCTGTTTTTT
TRBJ2-1,.,TRBD2,TRBV11-3,CASSPISGSYNEQFF,TGTGCCAGCAGCCCCATTAGCGGGAGTTACAATGAGCAGTTCTTC
TRBJ2-3,.,.,TRBV7-3,CASSREAADTQYF,TGTGCCAGCAGCCGCGAAGCGGCAGATACGCAGTATTTT
TRBJ2-5,.,.,TRBV14,CASSQDRRQETQYF,TGTGCCAGCAGCCAAGATCGTCGGCAAGAGACCCAGTACTTC
TRBJ1-1,.,TRBD1,TRBV4-1,CASSQDRPQGVGSEAFF,TGCGCCAGCAGCCAAGATCGTCCTCAGGGGGTAGGGTCTGAAGCTTTCTTT
TRBJ2-5,.,.,TRBV7-9,CASSLGENYQETQYF,TGTGCCAGCAGCTTAGGGGAGAATTATCAAGAGACCCAGTACTTC
TRBJ1-2,.,.,TRBV29-1,CSVETESGGYTF,TGCAGCGTTGAGACAGAGTCCGGTGGCTACACCTTC
TRBJ1-6,.,TRBD1,TRBV7-6,CASSKQKTGFNSPLHF,TGTGCCAGCAGCAAACAGAAGACAGGGTTTAATTCACCCCTCCACTTT
TRBJ2-5,.,.,TRBV19,CASSMIADPQETQYF,TGTGCCAGTAGTATGATAGCGGACCCCCAAGAGACCCAGTACTTC
TRBJ2-2,.,TRBD2,TRBV7-3,CASRPGLAGVLAGELFF,TGTGCCAGCAGGCCTGGACTAGCGGGAGTACTCGCCGGGGAGCTGTTTTTT
TRBJ2-7,.,TRBD1,TRBV29-1,CSVATGDEQYF,TGCAGCGTAGCTACAGGGGACGAGCAGTACTTC
TRBJ2-7,.,.,TRBV12-2,CASRLGGTVADEQYF,TGTGCAAGTCGCTTAGGAGGGACAGTAGCGGACGAGCAGTACTTC
TRBJ2-2,.,TRBD2,TRBV5-1,CASSLDGRGLVAGELFF,TGCGCCAGCAGCTTGGACGGGAGGGGCCTTGTGGCCGGGGAGCTGTTTTTT
TRBJ1-2,.,.,TRBV7-9,CASSLGDSSFNYGYTF,TGTGCCAGCAGCTTAGGTGACTCTAGCTTCAACTATGGCTACACCTTC
TRBJ2-7,.,TRBD2,TRBV7-2,CASSWGLAGPGFPYEQYF,TGTGCCAGCAGCTGGGGACTAGCGGGCCCCGGGTTCCCTTACGAGCAGTACTTC
TRBJ1-1,.,.,TRBV6-5,CASSINFPPVSFF,TGTGCCAGCAGTATAAATTTCCCCCCAGTTTCTTTCTTT
TRBJ1-3,once,TRBD1,TRBV27,CASSRQGYGNTIYF,TGTGCCAGCAGTCGACAGGGTTATGGAAACACCATATATTTT
TRBJ2-1,.,TRBD2,TRBV9,CASSVAAAGGLNEQFF,TGTGCCAGCAGCGTAGCTGCAGCGGGAGGCCTCAATGAGCAGTTCTTC
TRBJ1-5,few,.,TRBV29-1,CSVAQGSNQPQHF,TGCAGCGTTGCCCAGGGTAGCAATCAGCCCCAGCATTTT
TRBJ2-2,.,.,TRBV19,CASSIMGGTGELFF,TGTGCCAGTAGTATCATGGGGGGCACCGGGGAGCTGTTTTTT
TRBJ2-3,few,TRBD2,TRBV2,CASRGFGLAGTDTQYF,TGTGCCAGCAGGGGCTTCGGACTAGCGGGAACAGATACGCAGTATTTT
TRBJ2-1,.,.,TRBV7-8,CASSSSLEQFF,TGTGCCAGCAGCTCAAGCTTGGAGCAGTTCTTC
TRBJ2-2,few,.,TRBV30,CAWSTSLYTGELFF,TGTGCCTGGAGTACTAGCCTATACACCGGGGAGCTGTTTTTT
TRBJ2-7,.,.,TRBV5-1,CASSSRTEQLYEQYF,TGCGCCAGCAGTTCAAGAACGGAGCAGCTCTACGAGCAGTACTTC
TRBJ1-1,.,TRBD1,TRBV2,CASSEDRGRKGTEAFF,TGTGCCAGCAGCGAGGACAGGGGGCGAAAGGGGACTGAAGCTTTCTTT